The rows below give T cell receptor beta chains drawn from one sample of a study of T-cell memory formation after mild COVID-19. TCRdb reanalysed the 5' RACE reads using MiXCR and keeps one entry per CDR3 protein. Of roughly 610,000 distinct CDR3 sequences in the sample, approximately 15% were seen once. Sequenced input: PBMCs or a T cell subset sorted from them (not recorded which). These receptors originate from an adult woman who had mild COVID-19 (a few samples of this study predate the infection). Cell type and time point are not known. Both conserved end residues are part of each CDR3. The order of the fields is clone size, V gene, J gene, D gene, CDR3 protein, CDR3 DNA. The D gene is left open where the match is weak. Size is omitted from some rows. Given values are once, few, many or a class for expanded clones.

NA	TRBV6-5	TRBJ2-2	TRBD2	CASSYSGTSGTGELFF	TGTGCCAGCAGTTACTCGGGGACTAGTGGAACCGGGGAGCTGTTTTTT
NA	TRBV20-1	TRBJ2-7	NA	CSAAPMIRQSYEQYF	TGCAGTGCTGCGCCGATGATCAGACAGTCTTACGAGCAGTACTTC
NA	TRBV7-2	TRBJ1-6	NA	CASSLSDRDPLHF	TGTGCCAGCAGCTTGTCGGACCGGGACCCCCTCCACTTT
NA	TRBV13	TRBJ2-7	NA	CASSPPRGTPYEQYF	TGTGCCAGCAGCCCGCCTAGGGGGACACCCTACGAGCAGTACTTC
few	TRBV6-8	TRBJ1-1	NA	CASSYWGEGLAEAFF	TGTGCCAGCAGTTACTGGGGGGAGGGGCTCGCTGAAGCTTTCTTT
NA	TRBV12-3/TRBV12-4	TRBJ2-1	NA	CASSFYGYEQFF	TGTGCCAGCAGTTTCTACGGATATGAGCAGTTCTTC
few	TRBV20-1	TRBJ2-7	NA	CSALRQASYEQYF	TGCAGTGCCCTGCGCCAAGCGTCCTACGAGCAGTACTTC
NA	TRBV2	TRBJ2-1	TRBD2	CASSVLGGSGFF	TGTGCCAGCAGTGTTTTGGGCGGGAGTGGGTTCTTC
few	TRBV6-1	TRBJ2-7	TRBD1	CASRSTGTGPYEQYF	TGTGCCAGCCGCTCGACCGGGACAGGACCCTACGAGCAGTACTTC
NA	TRBV6-1	TRBJ2-7	TRBD1	CASSPWTGSSYEQYF	TGTGCCAGCAGTCCGTGGACAGGGAGCTCCTACGAGCAGTACTTC
few	TRBV24-1	TRBJ1-5	NA	CATSDNTGYEQPQHF	TGTGCCACCAGTGATAATACAGGGTATGAACAGCCCCAGCATTTT
NA	TRBV24-1	TRBJ2-5	NA	CATSAQGGGEETQYF	TGTGCCACCAGTGCCCAGGGGGGGGGTGAAGAGACCCAGTACTTC
NA	TRBV12-3/TRBV12-4	TRBJ2-5	NA	CASSLARSLAQETQYF	TGTGCCAGCAGTTTAGCGCGGAGTTTAGCACAAGAGACCCAGTACTTC
few	TRBV6-5	TRBJ2-5	NA	CASSYSSGPRETQYF	TGTGCCAGCAGTTACTCGTCGGGGCCTCGGGAGACCCAGTACTTC
NA	TRBV5-1	TRBJ2-7	TRBD1	CASSAPGQNYEQYF	TGCGCCAGCAGCGCACCGGGACAGAACTACGAGCAGTACTTC
NA	TRBV21-1	TRBJ1-5	NA	CASSKGIPAWDQPQHF	TGTGCCAGCAGCAAGGGAATCCCAGCCTGGGATCAGCCCCAGCATTTT
few	TRBV27	TRBJ2-3	TRBD2	CASSPGLAGAGTQYF	TGTGCCAGCAGCCCGGGACTAGCGGGAGCGGGTACGCAGTATTTT
NA	TRBV7-9	TRBJ1-5	NA	CASSTETQPQHF	TGTGCCAGCAGCACTGAAACTCAGCCCCAGCATTTT
many	TRBV5-1	TRBJ2-6	TRBD1	CASSRDSGSGANVLTF	TGCGCCAGCAGCCGGGACAGCGGCTCTGGGGCCAACGTCCTGACTTTC
many	TRBV7-2	TRBJ1-1	NA	CASTMGSLNTEAFF	TGTGCCAGCACTATGGGCAGCTTGAACACTGAAGCTTTCTTT
few	TRBV7-9	TRBJ2-1	NA	CASSLGLRREQFF	TGTGCCAGCAGCTTAGGGCTAAGGCGGGAGCAGTTCTTC
NA	TRBV15	TRBJ1-5	TRBD1	CATSRKGSGTGHQPQHF	TGTGCCACCAGCCGAAAAGGATCCGGGACAGGGCATCAGCCCCAGCATTTT
NA	TRBV5-1	TRBJ2-7	TRBD2	CASSRGLALSF	TGCGCCAGCAGCAGGGGACTAGCGCTCTCTTTC
few	TRBV15	TRBJ2-7	TRBD1	CATSSGQASGYEQYF	TGTGCCACCAGCAGTGGACAGGCCTCGGGCTACGAGCAGTACTTC
few	TRBV11-3	TRBJ1-1	NA	CASSSHQRHSGSMNTEAFF	TGTGCCAGCAGCTCCCACCAACGTCATTCGGGATCCATGAACACTGAAGCTTTCTTT
few	TRBV9	TRBJ2-1	NA	CASSVVGVDGYEQFF	TGTGCCAGCAGCGTAGTAGGAGTAGATGGGTATGAGCAGTTCTTC
few	TRBV20-1	TRBJ1-1	NA	CSASDPRGTNTEAFF	TGCAGTGCTAGCGATCCCAGGGGTACGAACACTGAAGCTTTCTTT
NA	TRBV6-5	TRBJ2-1	TRBD2	CASSYGLAGYNEQFF	TGTGCCAGCAGTTACGGACTAGCGGGTTACAATGAGCAGTTCTTC
NA	TRBV7-6	TRBJ1-2	NA	CASSSTSPGSYNYGYTF	TGTGCCAGCAGCTCCACCTCGCCCGGGTCGTATAACTATGGCTACACCTTC